The 18 T cell receptor beta chains presented below share a single source sample, sequenced in a study of T-cell memory formation after mild COVID-19. Each CDR3 protein gets one entry after TCRdb re-called the 5' RACE reads with MiXCR. The sample records 300,000 to 400,000 distinct CDR3 sequences, more than 20% being singletons. The sample taken for sequencing was PBMCs or a T cell subset sorted from them (not recorded which). These TCRs come from an adult woman who had mild COVID-19 (a few samples of this study predate the infection). Cell type and time point are not known.

This clonotype turned up a few times. This chain links TRBV12-3 or TRBV12-4 with TRBJ2-7; D remains ambiguous. V lost 1 base, J lost 7 bases, and 14 bases lay in between. The CDR3 spans 14 residues. Here the CDR3 reads CASSLGAYLGEQYF. For the CDR3, the DNA is TGTGCCAGCAGTTTAGGAGCTTATCTGGGGGAGCAGTACTTC.

The gene calls are TRBV7-9 and TRBJ1-1, with D uncertain. V lost 5 bases, J lost 0 bases, and 7 bases lay in between. This CDR3 is 13 amino acids long. From germline, CDR1 is SEHNR and CDR2 FQNEAQ (reference sequence). The CDR3 nucleotides are TGTGCCAGCAGCCCCTCCATGAACACTGAAGCTTTCTTT. It is translated as CASSPSMNTEAFF. The full variable domain, with the rest looked up from reference TRBV7-9 and TRBJ1-1, is DTGVSQNPRHKITKRGQNVTFRCDPISEHNRLYWYRQTLGQGPEFLTYFQNEAQLEKSRLLSDRFSAERPKGSFSTLEIQRTEQGDSAMYLCASSPSMNTEAFFGQGTRLTVV.

In this sample, this clonotype turned up many times. The V call is TRBV29-1, the J call TRBJ2-2; no firm D call. The CDR3 length is 11 residues. Trimming removed 4 bases at V and 3 bases at J, with 3 bases between. Germline V lookup: CDR1 SQVTM, CDR2 ANQGSEA. The CDR3 is CSVADTGELFF. The CDR3 region has the DNA TGCAGCGTTGCCGACACCGGGGAGCTGTTTTTT.

The chain links TRBV5-1 to TRBJ1-4, with a possible D match to TRBD1 (5 bases). This CDR3 is 15 amino acids long. Germline CDR1 SGHRS, CDR2 YFSETQ. V was trimmed by 5 bases and J by 0 bases, leaving 11 bases between them. In DNA form, the CDR3 reads TGCGCCAGCAGTCCCCAGGGTGCAACTAATGAAAAACTGTTTTTT. Translated: CASSPQGATNEKLFF.

This clonotype was detected a few times. V is TRBV7-9 and J is TRBJ2-3; 13 nucleotides agree with TRBD2. CDR1 is SEHNR, CDR2 FQNEAQ, per germline (reference sequence). The CDR3 consists of 17 residues. The junction had 6 bases not matched to a gene; V was cut back by 5 bases and J by 1 base. For the CDR3, the DNA is TGTGCCAGCAGCAAACTAGCGGGAGGGCCTCGCACAGATACGCAGTATTTT. This encodes CASSKLAGGPRTDTQYF.

The chain couples TRBV18 to TRBJ2-1; the D gene could be TRBD1 or TRBD2 (5 bases each). Trimming cost V 3 bases and J 9 bases, with 18 bases left between them. Germline assignment: CDR1 KGHSH and CDR2 LQKENI. This CDR3 has 15 residues. CDR3: CASSPPGRSQGEQFF. CDR3 nucleotides: TGTGCCAGCTCACCTCCGGGGCGGTCCCAAGGTGAGCAGTTCTTC.

The gene calls are TRBV7-6 and TRBJ2-5; no clear D. Germline values: CDR1 SGHVS, CDR2 FNYEAQ. V lost 5 bases and J 5 bases, leaving 9 bases between the germline ends. The CDR3 spans 12 residues. CDR3 bases: TGTGCCAGCAGCATTAAGAGGGAGACCCAGTACTTC. Translated: CASSIKRETQYF. Looking up the rest from reference TRBV7-6 and TRBJ2-5 gives the full variable domain: GAGVSQSPRYKVTKRGQDVALRCDPISGHVSLYWYRQALGQGPEFLTYFNYEAQQDKSGLPNDRFSAERPEGSISTLTIQRTEQRDSAMYRCASSIKRETQYFGPGTRLLVL.

The rearrangement joins TRBV7-6 to TRBJ2-1; 13 nucleotides align to TRBD2. The V gene's germline CDR1 is SGHVS and CDR2 FNYEAQ. The junction had 3 bases not matched to a gene; V was cut back by 4 bases and J by 0 bases. This CDR3 has 17 residues. The CDR3 spells CASSSGLAGASYNEQFF. The CDR3 nucleotides read TGTGCCAGCAGCTCTGGACTAGCGGGAGCCTCCTACAATGAGCAGTTCTTC.

This rearrangement joins TRBV12-3 or TRBV12-4 to TRBJ1-6; weak D call: TRBD1 (6 bases). This CDR3 is built from 14 residues. Deletions cut 5 bases from V and 9 bases from J, with 14 bases between. CDR3 coding DNA: TGTGCCAGCAGTCTGGACAGTAGTAGTTCACCCCTCCACTTT. This translates into CASSLDSSSSPLHF.

V is TRBV12-3 or TRBV12-4 and J is TRBJ2-5; D tentatively reads TRBD1 or TRBD2 (5 bases each). This CDR3 contains 15 residues. Trimming shortened V by 4 bases and J by 5 bases, and 17 bases separated the two germline ends. The CDR3 coding sequence is TGTGCCAGCAGTTACGGGGCCACCCACGGGGAGACCCAGTACTTC. Amino acid sequence: CASSYGATHGETQYF.

The chain joins TRBV2 to TRBJ1-1; D uncertain. V was clipped by 10 bases and J by 6 bases, with 21 bases between them. Germline CDR1 and CDR2: SNHLY and FYNNEI. The CDR3 is 14 amino acids. Here the CDR3 DNA reads TGTGCCACGATACGGACGAGGGCGCTCGCTGAAGCTTTCTTT. It codes for CATIRTRALAEAFF.

This chain links TRBV7-8 with TRBJ1-2; no firm D call. Germline V CDR1 and CDR2: SGHVS, FQNEAQ. The CDR3 is made up of 14 amino acids. Trimming removed 0 bases at V and 8 bases at J, with 13 bases between. In nucleotides, the CDR3 is TGTGCCAGCAGCTTAGCCGAGGCGGGGAGAGGCTACACCTTC. It specifies CASSLAEAGRGYTF.

J is TRBJ2-3 and V is TRBV9; 13 nucleotides line up with TRBD2. CDR3 size: 19 residues. CDR1 and CDR2 (germline): SGDLS, YYNGEE. Losses at the gene ends were 3 bases for V and 0 bases for J; bases not matched to a gene: 10. In DNA, the CDR3 is TGTGCCAGCAGCGGAGGGGGGACTAGCGGGGCCCTAAGCACAGATACGCAGTATTTT. Translated, it gives CASSGGGTSGALSTDTQYF.

This clonotype was counted between two and nine times. The V call is TRBV20-1, the J call TRBJ2-7, with D tentatively TRBD1 or TRBD2 (5 bases each). Trimming stripped 0 bases from V and 6 bases from J, with 12 bases between. Per germline, CDR1 DFQATT and CDR2 SNEGSKA (reference sequence). This CDR3 contains 13 residues. In nucleotides, the CDR3 is TGCAGTGCTAGAGATCTACGAGGGGCCGAGCAGTACTTC. It codes for CSARDLRGAEQYF.

V gene TRBV29-1 combines with J gene TRBJ2-1; D is perhaps TRBD2 (6 bases). V lost 1 base and J 2 bases, leaving 6 bases between the germline ends. Germline V gene lookup returns CDR1 SQVTM and CDR2 ANQGSEA. The CDR3 has 13 residues. As DNA, the CDR3 is TGCAGCGTTGAAGCTAGCGCCTACAATGAGCAGTTCTTC. Its protein is CSVEASAYNEQFF.

This chain uses TRBV6-5 with TRBJ2-1, with 8 bases matching TRBD1. Trimming at V came to 6 bases and at J to 2 bases, leaving 15 bases not matched to a gene. The CDR3 runs 18 residues. The V gene's germline CDR1 is MNHEY and CDR2 SVGAGI. Written as DNA, the CDR3 is TGTGCCAGCAGAGTAGGGGGCCCCGACAGGGGAACCTACAATGAGCAGTTCTTC. Amino acid sequence: CASRVGGPDRGTYNEQFF.

The chain recombines TRBV4-1 with TRBJ1-2; D uncertain. The CDR3 is 15 residues long. Looked up from germline, CDR1 is MGHRA and CDR2 is YSYEKL. Trimming removed 2 bases from V and 3 bases from J, with 13 bases in between. In DNA, the CDR3 is TGCGCCAGCAGCCAACCGACACGAGGGTACTATGGCTACACCTTC. It is translated as CASSQPTRGYYGYTF.

This clonotype was seen more than once but under ten times. The V and J genes are TRBV29-1 and TRBJ1-1; D is uncertain. The CDR3 is 11 residues long. The germline CDR1 and CDR2 sequences are SQVTM and ANQGSEA. Trimming took 7 bases from V and 2 from J, leaving 8 bases between them. The CDR3 nucleotides are TGCAGCGCCCTAGGCAACACTGAAGCTTTCTTT. Translation: CSALGNTEAFF. The whole variable domain, remainder taken from reference TRBV29-1 and TRBJ1-1, is SAVISQKPSRDICQRGTSLTIQCQVDSQVTMMFWYRQQPGQSLTLIATANQGSEATYESGFVIDKFPISRPNLTFSTLTVSNMSPEDSSIYLCSALGNTEAFFGQGTRLTVV.